The T cell receptor (beta chain) under discussion was sequenced for a study of cytomegalovirus exposure and HLA in healthy donors. The CDR3 has 12 amino acids. V was clipped by 6 bases and J by 4 bases, with 9 bases between them. Germline CDR1 and CDR2: LNHDA and SQIVND (reference sequence). The primer mix had 60 Vbeta and 13 Jbeta primers. Assay: immunoSEQ multiplex PCR; the TCRdb copy retains only in-frame clones and omits some. Among 100,000 to 120,000 clones listed, over 60% were seen once. Sequencing input: PBMCs. J is TRBJ1-1 and V is TRBV19; maybe TRBD1 (6 bases). This clonotype originated in a man aged 25-40 years in good health and CMV-seropositive. The CDR3 region is CASSQGFTEAFF. CDR3 coding DNA: TGTGCCAGTAGCCAGGGGTTCACTGAAGCTTTCTTT. The full variable domain, rest sourced from reference TRBV19 and TRBJ1-1, is DGGITQSPKYLFRKEGQNVTLSCEQNLNHDAMYWYRQDPGQGLRLIYYSQIVNDFQKGDIAEGYSVSREKKESFPLTVTSAQKNPTAFYLCASSQGFTEAFFGQGTRLTVV.